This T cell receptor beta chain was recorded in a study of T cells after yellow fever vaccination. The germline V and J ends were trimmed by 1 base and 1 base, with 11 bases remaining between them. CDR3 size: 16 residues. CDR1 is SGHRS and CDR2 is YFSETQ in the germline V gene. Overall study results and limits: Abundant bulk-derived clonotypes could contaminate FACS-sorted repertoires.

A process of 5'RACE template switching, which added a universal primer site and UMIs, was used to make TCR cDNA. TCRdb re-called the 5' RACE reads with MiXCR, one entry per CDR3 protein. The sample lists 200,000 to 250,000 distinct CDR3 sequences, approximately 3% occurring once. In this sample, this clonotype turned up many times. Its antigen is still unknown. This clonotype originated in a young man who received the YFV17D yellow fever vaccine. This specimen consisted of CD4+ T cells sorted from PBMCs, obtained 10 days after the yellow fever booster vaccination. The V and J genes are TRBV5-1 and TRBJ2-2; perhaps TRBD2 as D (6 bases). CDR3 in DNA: TGCGCCAGCAGCTTGTTGGGGGGAGTGAACACCGGGGAGCTGTTTTTT. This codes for CASSLLGGVNTGELFF.